A single T cell receptor (beta chain) is shown here with its context. Its target antigen remains unknown. Per-base qualities were not stored, and no clone one base away is much larger. The library relied on the immunoSEQ multiplex PCR assay. TCRdb's version of the immuneACCESS table is confined to in-frame rearrangements and falls short of the full clone set. An unresolved V gene accounts for under half of the shortfall where checked; the remainder is of unknown origin. The sample has 100,000 to 150,000 clones on record, roughly 86% of them singletons. The top ten clonotypes cover roughly 12% of the sample. The germline V gene gives CDR1 as SGHVS and CDR2 as FNYEAQ. Including the terminal cysteine and phenylalanine, the CDR3 comprises 12 residues. Solely the CDR3 DNA is kept, with 36 bases framed from the first base. V lost 3 bases and J lost 7 bases; the stretch between them is 9 bases long. The entry originates in a study of PD-1 blockade in mismatch repair-deficient tumors (dated by TCRdb to 2017 to 2019). Context from the whole study: Between late 2013 and September 2016, the trial enrolled around 89 consecutive patients with approximately 11 mismatch repair-deficient cancer types, every one of whom had been previously treated and was progressing. Deep sequencing of TCR CDR3 regions was used to track tumor-associated T cell clones in peripheral blood of patients responding to PD-1 blockade. The investigation overall reported the following: After pembrolizumab, tumor-resident clones, which were often undetectable in blood before treatment, expanded rapidly and then contracted, generally ahead of radiologic responses.

For each enrolled patient, mismatch repair deficiency was established using either polymerase chain reaction or immunohistochemistry. TCR sequencing was carried out for a few patients who responded to pembrolizumab therapy. In the phase II trial, pembrolizumab PD-1 blockade was tested prospectively in advanced mismatch repair-deficient cancers, no matter which tissue of origin the cancers came from. Peripheral blood T cell samples were collected serially, before PD-1 blockade began and at several time points afterward. The timing of each blood sample was reported as weeks after the first dose of pembrolizumab.

This TCR was recovered from an adult with mismatch repair-deficient cancer. The sequenced sample was peripheral blood, obtained 44 weeks after starting pembrolizumab. The chain links TRBV7-6 with TRBJ1-2; TRBD1 could be the D gene, as 5 bases match. In nucleotides, the sequence is TGTGCCAGCAGCTTTTTGGGGGTTGGCTACACCTTC. This codes for CASSFLGVGYTF.